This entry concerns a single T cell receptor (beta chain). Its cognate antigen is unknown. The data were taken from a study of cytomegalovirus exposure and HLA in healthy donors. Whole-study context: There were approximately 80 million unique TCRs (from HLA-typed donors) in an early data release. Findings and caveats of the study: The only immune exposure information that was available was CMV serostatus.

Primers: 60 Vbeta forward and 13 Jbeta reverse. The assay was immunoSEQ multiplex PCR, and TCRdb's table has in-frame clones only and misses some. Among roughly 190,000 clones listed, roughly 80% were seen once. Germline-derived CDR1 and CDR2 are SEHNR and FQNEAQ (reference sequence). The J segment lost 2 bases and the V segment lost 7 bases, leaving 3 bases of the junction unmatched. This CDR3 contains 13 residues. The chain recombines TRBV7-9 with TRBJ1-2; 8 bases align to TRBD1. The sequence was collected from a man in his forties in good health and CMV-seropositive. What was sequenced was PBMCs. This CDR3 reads CASIGTGNYGYTF. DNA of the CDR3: TGTGCCAGCATCGGGACAGGCAACTATGGCTACACCTTC.